This TCR beta chain comes out of a study of T-cell memory formation after mild COVID-19. TCRdb re-derived calls from the 5' RACE reads in MiXCR, one entry per CDR3 protein. The table includes a few hundred thousand distinct CDR3 sequences, around 16% detected once. The germline gives CDR1 SGDLS, CDR2 YYNGEE. This CDR3 is 16 amino acids long. V was pared by 1 base and J by 5 bases, with 9 bases of the junction left unmatched. Study outcomes and limitations: Shrinking CD4+ clones were chiefly CM and EM; CD8+ ones were chiefly EMRA. The study detected some responding clones in pre-infection memory, suggesting cross-reactive memory joined.

This clonotype was found a few times. Its antigen is not known. Source material: PBMCs or a T cell subset sorted from them (not recorded which). The TCR sequence derives from a young man who had mild COVID-19 (a few samples of this study predate the infection). Cell type and time point are not known. This chain links TRBV9 with TRBJ2-3; 8 bases fit TRBD1. The CDR3 reads CASSVLDRASRDTQYF. The CDR3 DNA follows: TGTGCCAGCAGCGTACTGGACAGGGCTTCACGAGATACGCAGTATTTT. Full variable domain (outside the CDR3, taken from reference TRBV9 and TRBJ2-3): DSGVTQTPKHLITATGQRVTLRCSPRSGDLSVYWYQQSLDQGLQFLIQYYNGEERAKGNILERFSAQQFPDLHSELNLSSLELGDSALYFCASSVLDRASRDTQYFGPGTRLTVL.